This T cell receptor beta chain derives from a study of T-cell memory formation after mild COVID-19. Study results and limitations: Later expanders leaned toward CD4+, whereas clones contracting from day 15 to 85 were balanced CD4/CD8.

The table lists this clonotype with a few counts. Its target is not known. V was clipped by 2 bases and J by 0 bases; unmatched bases: 10. CDR1 is SGHRS and CDR2 is YFSETQ in the germline V gene. The CDR3 spans 19 residues. Via MiXCR, TCRdb re-called the 5' RACE reads, giving one row per CDR3 protein. The sample records roughly 410,000 distinct CDR3 sequences, roughly 26% being singletons. Sequencing input: PBMCs or a T cell subset sorted from them (not recorded which). The TCR comes from an adult woman who had mild COVID-19 (a few samples of this study predate the infection). Cell type and time point are not known. The chain links TRBV5-1 to TRBJ1-3; 11 bases are a match to TRBD1. CDR3 sequence reads: CASSLPGTGGSSSGNTIYF. DNA for the CDR3: TGCGCCAGCAGCTTACCCGGGACAGGGGGTTCAAGCTCTGGAAACACCATATATTTT. The full variable domain, rest sourced from reference TRBV5-1 and TRBJ1-3, is KAGVTQTPRYLIKTRGQQVTLSCSPISGHRSVSWYQQTPGQGLQFLFEYFSETQRNKGNFPGRFSGRQFSNSRSEMNVSTLELGDSALYLCASSLPGTGGSSSGNTIYFGEGSWLTVV.